What follows are 27 T cell receptor beta chains derived from one specimen sequenced in a study of T cell changes during pregnancy in multiple sclerosis. Measured with immunoSEQ multiplex PCR; TCRdb has only the in-frame clones, and not every one. The repertoire holds 35,000 to 45,000 clones, with 80% to 95% as singletons. Sequencing was performed on CD8+ T cells from peripheral blood mononuclear cells, taken in the first trimester of pregnancy. Source of these receptors: a female donor with multiple sclerosis, enrolled in a pregnancy study.

J is TRBJ2-7 and V is TRBV9, with TRBD1 matching over 11 bases. The CDR3 has 16 amino acids. The J segment lost 6 bases and the V segment lost 3 bases, leaving 11 bases of the junction unmatched. From germline, CDR1 is SGDLS and CDR2 YYNGEE. CDR3 region: CASSARSTGTGGEQYF. The CDR3 bases are TGTGCCAGCAGCGCGAGGAGCACCGGGACAGGGGGCGAGCAGTACTTC.

Here the CDR3 reads CASSLVVSHQPQHF. The CDR3 nucleotides are TGTGCCAGCAGCTTGGTCGTGTCCCATCAGCCCCAGCATTTT. The chain employs TRBV5-8 and TRBJ1-5; the D is unclear. This CDR3 has 14 residues. From germline, CDR1 is SGHTS and CDR2 YDEGEE. The ends were cut back, 0 bases at V and 5 bases at J, with 9 bases in the middle.

The chain carries TRBV13 and TRBJ2-5; possible D gene TRBD2, 7 bases. Germline V CDR1 and CDR2: PRHDT, FYEKMQ (reference sequence). The CDR3 is made up of 15 amino acids. The ends were cut back, 3 bases at V and 0 bases at J, with 11 bases in the middle. The CDR3 DNA follows: TGTGCCAGCAGCTTGGCGGGGGCGTACCAAGAGACCCAGTACTTC. Protein product: CASSLAGAYQETQYF.

The chain links TRBV4-1 to TRBJ2-1; 8 nucleotides align to TRBD2. The CDR3 loop spans 15 amino acids. Per the germline V gene, CDR1 is MGHRA and CDR2 is YSYEKL. After removal of 0 bases from V and 8 bases from J, the junction contained 6 bases not matched to a gene. The DNA for the CDR3 is TGCGCCAGCAGCCAAGATCGCCGGGGGGGCTATGAGCAGTTCTTC. Translated: CASSQDRRGGYEQFF.

J is TRBJ2-2 and V is TRBV9, with 7 bases fitting TRBD1. Germline loops: CDR1 SGDLS, CDR2 YYNGEE. The CDR3 contains 16 residues. J lost 3 bases, V lost 4 bases, and 9 bases had no gene match. In DNA, the CDR3 is TGTGCCAGCAGCCCAGAACAGGGGCGCTACACCGGGGAGCTGTTTTTT. Amino acid sequence: CASSPEQGRYTGELFF. The whole variable domain, remainder taken from reference TRBV9 and TRBJ2-2, is DSGVTQTPKHLITATGQRVTLRCSPRSGDLSVYWYQQSLDQGLQFLIQYYNGEERAKGNILERFSAQQFPDLHSELNLSSLELGDSALYFCASSPEQGRYTGELFFGEGSRLTVL.

The chain uses TRBV11-2 and TRBJ2-5; TRBD2 aligns across 7 bases. CDR3 length equals 15 residues. With V trimmed by 1 base and J by 1 base, 3 bases remained unmatched. Per the germline V gene, CDR1 is SGHAT and CDR2 is FQNNGV. The CDR3 DNA sequence: TGTGCCAGCAGCTTAGTGGCTAGCGGCCAAGAGACCCAGTACTTC. This codes for CASSLVASGQETQYF.

The V gene is TRBV4-1, the J gene TRBJ2-5; 7 positions agree with TRBD1. J lost 5 bases, V lost 6 bases, and 15 bases had no gene match. The germline gives CDR1 MGHRA, CDR2 YSYEKL. The CDR3 loop spans 16 amino acids. Here the CDR3 reads CASSHPGTPRGETQYF. The CDR3 nucleotides are TGCGCCAGCAGTCATCCCGGGACACCCAGGGGGGAGACCCAGTACTTC.

The chain employs TRBV6-5 and TRBJ1-2; D ambiguous. The CDR3 length is 15 residues. V was shortened by 2 bases and J by 4 bases, with 14 bases between the two germline ends. Germline CDR1 reads MNHEY; CDR2 reads SVGAGI. This chain's CDR3 is CASSYTGGFSYGYTF. For the CDR3, the DNA is TGTGCCAGCAGTTACACGGGTGGCTTTTCCTATGGCTACACCTTC.

The rearrangement joins TRBV4-1 to TRBJ2-7, with 8 bases matching TRBD1. Germline V gene lookup returns CDR1 MGHRA and CDR2 YSYEKL. After removal of 0 bases from V and 4 bases from J, the junction contained 8 bases not matched to a gene. This CDR3 is 16 amino acids long. The CDR3 DNA reads TGCGCCAGCAGCCAAGAAGGTTTGAACAGGGGGTACGAGCAGTACTTC. This gives the protein CASSQEGLNRGYEQYF.

This clone was found once. The V gene is TRBV13, the J gene TRBJ1-3; TRBD1 might be the D (6 bases). Trimming shortened V by 5 bases and J by 7 bases, and 21 bases separated the two germline ends. CDR1 is PRHDT, CDR2 FYEKMQ, per germline (reference sequence). The CDR3 is 16 amino acids. The CDR3: CASSGGAIPQGNTIYF. The CDR3 DNA reads TGTGCCAGCAGCGGGGGGGCGATTCCCCAAGGGAACACCATATATTTT.

This rearrangement joins TRBV13 to TRBJ1-1; D unresolved. This CDR3 is built from 13 residues. V was clipped by 4 bases and J by 0 bases, with 6 bases between them. The germline V gene has CDR1 PRHDT and CDR2 FYEKMQ (reference sequence). The CDR3 reads CASSSDMNTEAFF. CDR3 coding DNA: TGTGCCAGCAGCTCTGACATGAACACTGAAGCTTTCTTT.

The chain has TRBV7-2 and TRBJ1-1; no firm D call. There are 13 residues in the CDR3. Germline CDR1 and CDR2: SGHTA and FQGNSA. V lost 1 base and J lost 7, with 10 bases in between. As DNA, the CDR3 is TGTGCCAGCAGCTTAGGGTGGGGAGTTGAAGCTTTCTTT. Translation gives CASSLGWGVEAFF.

The CDR3 sequence: CASSLIPADQETQYF. The CDR3 bases are TGTGCCAGCAGCTTAATACCAGCGGACCAAGAGACCCAGTACTTC. The chain couples TRBV7-3 to TRBJ2-5; a possible D gene is TRBD2 (5 bases). The CDR3 runs 15 residues. The germline gives CDR1 SGHTA, CDR2 FQGTGA. V was shortened by 1 base and J by 0 bases, with 9 bases between the two germline ends.

The chain has TRBV10-1 and TRBJ2-1; 8 bases are shared with TRBD2. V shed 3 bases and J 7 bases; nucleotides not matched to a gene: 5. The CDR3 has 14 amino acids. CDR1 and CDR2 from the germline V gene are WNHNN and SYGVQD (reference sequence). The CDR3 nucleotides read TGCGCCAGCAGTGAAAGCGGGGGCGGGAATGAGCAGTTCTTC. This translates into CASSESGGGNEQFF.

This sequence joins TRBV2 and TRBJ1-1; D not resolved. Germline V gene data show CDR1 as SNHLY and CDR2 as FYNNEI. This CDR3 is built from 13 residues. V was trimmed by 8 bases and J by 0 bases, leaving 10 bases between them. The chain's CDR3 is CASLFVLNTEAFF. The CDR3 DNA follows: TGTGCCAGCCTTTTCGTCCTGAACACTGAAGCTTTCTTT.

This clone has only one observation. The V gene is TRBV2, the J gene TRBJ1-1; D remains unclear. CDR3 size: 12 residues. The V gene's germline CDR1 is SNHLY and CDR2 FYNNEI. The germline V and J ends were trimmed by 7 bases and 1 base, with 7 bases remaining between them. The CDR3: CASIRQNTEAFF. The CDR3 DNA reads as TGTGCCAGCATTCGACAGAACACTGAAGCTTTCTTT.

The J gene is TRBJ2-1, the V gene TRBV7-2, with 9 bases that match TRBD2. CDR1 is SGHTA and CDR2 is FQGNSA in the germline V gene. This CDR3 contains 15 residues. V was pared by 1 base and J by 8 bases, with 6 bases of the junction left unmatched. In nucleotides, the CDR3 is TGTGCCAGCAGCTTAGAAGCGGGGGGCGGGGATGAGCAGTTCTTC. Protein: CASSLEAGGGDEQFF.

The CDR3 DNA reads TGTGCCAGCAGCCTCCTGAGTGACCAGAGGACTAACTATGGCTACACCTTC. This encodes CASSLLSDQRTNYGYTF. The chain links TRBV14 to TRBJ1-2, with D hard to call. The CDR3 loop spans 17 amino acids. Trimming took 4 bases from V and 0 from J, leaving 18 bases between them. Germline values: CDR1 SGHDN, CDR2 FVKESK.

The DNA of the CDR3 is TGTGCCAGCAGTTTAGGAAGCGGCGGGGGAAACACCGGGGAGCTGTTTTTT. It specifies CASSLGSGGGNTGELFF. The chain uses TRBV27 and TRBJ2-2, with TRBD2 matching over 7 bases. The junction had 8 bases not matched to a gene; V was cut back by 2 bases and J by 2 bases. Germline CDR1 and CDR2: MNHEY and SMNVEV (reference sequence). This CDR3 region has 17 residues.

This clone was detected only once. The chain uses TRBV11-2 and TRBJ2-5; 7 bases match TRBD1. The CDR3 is made up of 14 amino acids. Trimming cost V 5 bases and J 3 bases; bases outside gene matches: 6. In germline, CDR1 is SGHAT, CDR2 FQNNGV. CDR3 residues: CASSLTGTEETQYF. The CDR3 DNA follows: TGTGCCAGCAGCCTCACCGGGACAGAAGAGACCCAGTACTTC.

Only a few counts were recorded for this clone. The V and J genes are TRBV7-9 and TRBJ2-7; D remains unclear. Germline-derived CDR1 and CDR2 are SEHNR and FQNEAQ (reference sequence). This CDR3 is 12 amino acids long. With 4 bases removed from V and 6 bases from J, the gap between germline ends came to 10 bases. DNA of the CDR3: TGTGCCAGCAGCTCCCAGGAACTCGAGCAGTACTTC. It is translated as CASSSQELEQYF.

The gene calls are TRBV6-1 and TRBJ2-1, with 9 positions matching TRBD2. Looked up from germline, CDR1 is MNHNS and CDR2 is SASEGT. V was pared by 6 bases and J by 0 bases, with 3 bases of the junction left unmatched. There are 15 residues in the CDR3. CDR3 loop: CASSRAGGSYNEQFF. DNA of the CDR3: TGTGCCAGCAGCAGAGCGGGGGGCTCCTACAATGAGCAGTTCTTC.

The CDR3 protein is CASSLAVTNEQFF. In DNA, the CDR3 is TGCGCCAGCAGTCTAGCCGTTACGAATGAGCAGTTCTTC. The rearrangement uses TRBV5-1 and TRBJ2-1; D is possibly TRBD2 (5 bases). Germline CDR1 and CDR2: SGHRS and YFSETQ. V lost 5 bases and J 7 bases, leaving 13 bases between the germline ends. The CDR3 contains 13 residues.

The V call is TRBV27, the J call TRBJ2-4; maybe TRBD1 (5 bases). This CDR3 comprises 16 residues. In germline, CDR1 is MNHEY, CDR2 SMNVEV (reference sequence). V was pared by 2 bases and J by 1 base, with 12 bases between. CDR3 protein: CASSLLGAGAKNIQYF. The CDR3, as DNA: TGTGCCAGCAGTTTACTAGGGGCTGGGGCCAAAAACATTCAGTACTTC.

The gene calls are TRBV18 and TRBJ2-4, with D maybe TRBD1 (7 bases). This CDR3 region has 16 residues. Germline CDR1 KGHSH, CDR2 LQKENI. V was clipped by 5 bases and J by 8 bases, with 22 bases between them. CDR3 protein: CASSTSPTDREDIQYF. CDR3 in DNA: TGTGCCAGCTCAACCTCCCCTACAGACAGGGAGGACATTCAGTACTTC.

This clone showed up just a few times. Other DNA sequences in the same sample also yield this CDR3. The chain is built from TRBV6-1 and TRBJ1-2, with D possibly TRBD1 on 6 matching bases. The CDR3 is 12 amino acids. Per the germline V gene, CDR1 is MNHNS and CDR2 is SASEGT. The V end was cut by 4 bases, the J end by 4 bases, with 7 bases between. The CDR3, as DNA: TGTGCCAGCAGTGTGGACAGCTATGGCTACACCTTC. Its translation is CASSVDSYGYTF.

The J gene is TRBJ2-7, the V gene TRBV6-5, with TRBD1 as a possible D gene (6 bases). Trimming took off 4 bases at V and 3 bases at J, with 16 bases between the two ends. The germline V gene encodes CDR1 MNHEY and CDR2 SVGAGI. The CDR3 has 15 residues. This chain's CDR3 is CASSLTGETLYEQYF. DNA for the CDR3: TGTGCCAGCAGTTTGACAGGAGAAACCCTCTACGAGCAGTACTTC.